The rows below give T cell receptor beta chains drawn from one sample of a study of blood T cells in healthy people across ages. TCRdb used MiXCR to reprocess the 5' RACE reads, holding one entry per CDR3 protein. The sample records 1.2 million to 1.5 million distinct CDR3 sequences, roughly 45% being singletons. The sample taken for sequencing was blood. These receptor sequences come from a woman aged 18-29 years in good health. Each CDR3 is given with its conserved first and last residue. D genes are given only for firm matches. Rows give clone size only sometimes, using once, few, many, or a class for an expanded clone.

TRBJ2-5	-	-	TRBV7-2	CASSLTTLKGETQYF	TGTGCCAGCAGCTTGACAACTCTAAAGGGAGAGACCCAGTACTTC
TRBJ2-5	-	-	TRBV20-1	CSLRAPDLETQYF	TGCAGCCTGAGGGCCCCGGATTTAGAGACCCAGTACTTC
TRBJ2-3	-	few	TRBV9	CASNAVRGTQYF	TGTGCCAGCAACGCCGTTAGGGGGACGCAGTATTTT
TRBJ2-5	-	-	TRBV6-5	CASTGRAGETQYF	TGTGCCAGCACCGGCCGGGCAGGGGAGACCCAGTACTTC
TRBJ2-3	-	-	TRBV3-1	CASSQDLGRGRTDTQYF	TGTGCCAGCAGCCAAGACCTCGGGAGAGGCCGCACAGATACGCAGTATTTT
TRBJ2-5	-	-	TRBV6-1	CASSEEGRERVETQYF	TGTGCCAGCAGTGAAGAGGGTCGAGAGAGGGTGGAGACCCAGTACTTC
TRBJ1-2	-	-	TRBV14	CASSQDWGFPYGYTF	TGTGCCAGCAGCCAAGATTGGGGGTTCCCCTATGGCTACACCTTC
TRBJ2-7	TRBD2	-	TRBV20-1	CSARTSIDEQYF	TGCAGTGCTAGGACTAGCATCGACGAGCAGTACTTC
TRBJ1-4	-	-	TRBV7-2	CASSLAREKLFF	TGTGCCAGCAGCTTAGCCAGAGAAAAACTGTTTTTT
TRBJ1-5	-	once	TRBV18	CASSPDPGEGQPQHF	TGTGCCAGCTCACCAGACCCGGGCGAAGGGCAGCCCCAGCATTTT
TRBJ2-1	-	-	TRBV5-1	CASSLSGSTYNEQFF	TGCGCCAGCAGCTTGAGCGGGTCGACCTACAATGAGCAGTTCTTC
TRBJ2-5	-	few	TRBV5-1	CASSLVLGQIQETQYF	TGCGCCAGCAGCTTGGTCTTGGGACAAATCCAAGAGACCCAGTACTTC
TRBJ1-2	-	-	TRBV3-1	CASSRERTGYYGYTF	TGTGCCAGCAGCCGGGAGCGGACCGGGTATTATGGCTACACCTTC
TRBJ1-5	TRBD1	few	TRBV7-2	CASSQQGLGGNQPQHF	TGTGCCAGCAGCCAACAGGGGTTAGGGGGCAATCAGCCCCAGCATTTT
TRBJ1-2	TRBD1	few	TRBV11-1	CASSPRTGTGYGYTF	TGTGCCAGCAGCCCGCGGACAGGGACGGGCTATGGCTACACCTTC
TRBJ2-7	TRBD1	few	TRBV5-1	CASTPDRGPSYEQYF	TGCGCCAGCACCCCAGACAGGGGGCCATCCTACGAGCAGTACTTC
TRBJ2-7	-	few	TRBV9	CASSVSISYEQYF	TGTGCCAGCAGCGTAAGCATATCCTACGAGCAGTACTTC
TRBJ2-7	TRBD2	few	TRBV7-6	CASSLDLQPGLPPYEQYF	TGTGCCAGCAGCTTAGACTTACAACCGGGACTACCTCCCTACGAGCAGTACTTC
TRBJ1-1	-	-	TRBV5-1	CASSLDPGSFEAFF	TGCGCCAGCAGCTTGGACCCCGGGTCCTTTGAAGCTTTCTTT
TRBJ1-1	-	few	TRBV5-1	CASSGPVSEAFF	TGCGCCAGCAGCGGGCCAGTGTCAGAAGCTTTCTTT
TRBJ1-6	-	-	TRBV5-5	CASSLDGSYSPLHF	TGTGCCAGCAGCTTGGATGGCAGTTATTCACCCCTCCACTTT
TRBJ2-7	TRBD1	-	TRBV7-9	CASTQHGTGGEDEQYF	TGTGCCAGCACCCAGCACGGGACAGGGGGAGAGGATGAGCAGTACTTC
TRBJ1-2	-	few	TRBV7-2	CASSLGGQNYGYTF	TGTGCCAGCAGCTTAGGAGGTCAGAACTATGGCTACACCTTC
TRBJ2-1	TRBD2	-	TRBV6-6	CASGAGVGNEQFF	TGTGCCAGTGGAGCGGGAGTTGGCAATGAGCAGTTCTTC
TRBJ1-5	TRBD1	once	TRBV12-3/TRBV12-4	CASSCGSGGPQPQHF	TGTGCCAGCAGTTGTGGGTCAGGGGGCCCTCAGCCCCAGCATTTT
TRBJ1-4	-	-	TRBV4-2	CASSQDLDGNEKLFF	TGTGCCAGCAGCCAAGATTTGGACGGGAATGAAAAACTGTTTTTT
TRBJ2-5	TRBD1	-	TRBV29-1	CSVEPGQAYQETQYF	TGCAGCGTTGAACCGGGACAGGCGTACCAAGAGACCCAGTACTTC
TRBJ2-1	-	-	TRBV15	CATSRDLVSSYNEQFF	TGTGCCACCAGCAGAGATCTGGTGAGCTCCTACAATGAGCAGTTCTTC
TRBJ1-4	-	-	TRBV5-1	CASSFRSGDEKLFF	TGCGCCAGCAGCTTTAGATCGGGTGATGAAAAACTGTTTTTT
TRBJ1-4	-	once	TRBV10-3	CAISEEPVTNEKPFF	TGTGCCATCAGTGAAGAACCCGTAACTAATGAAAAACCGTTTTTT
TRBJ2-7	-	-	TRBV11-2	CASSSNLRMDEFESYEQYF	TGTGCCAGCAGCTCGAATTTGAGGATGGATGAATTTGAAAGCTACGAGCAGTACTTC
TRBJ2-3	TRBD2	-	TRBV9	CASSGAGGPTITDTQYF	TGTGCCAGCAGCGGAGCGGGGGGACCCACAATCACAGATACGCAGTATTTT
TRBJ1-2	-	-	TRBV15	CATSNRKVYGYTF	TGTGCCACCAGCAACAGGAAAGTCTATGGCTACACCTTC
TRBJ2-3	TRBD2	-	TRBV20-1	CSARDFFAGVGDTQYF	TGCAGTGCTAGAGATTTCTTCGCGGGAGTGGGAGATACGCAGTATTTT
TRBJ2-3	TRBD1	few	TRBV29-1	CSASGQTDTQYF	TGCAGCGCCTCGGGACAGACGGATACGCAGTATTTT
TRBJ1-2	-	-	TRBV5-6	CASSLGTRDGYTF	TGTGCCAGCAGCTTGGGTACTAGGGATGGCTACACCTTC
TRBJ2-7	-	few	TRBV29-1	CSATLGWGLSQLNWEYEQYF	TGCAGCGCAACTCTCGGGTGGGGACTCAGCCAACTAAATTGGGAGTACGAGCAGTACTTC
TRBJ2-5	TRBD2	few	TRBV7-3	CASSASGLGETQYF	TGTGCCAGCAGCGCTAGCGGCTTAGGAGAGACCCAGTACTTC
TRBJ2-3	TRBD2	-	TRBV10-2	CASTLAGELDTQYF	TGCGCCAGCACTCTAGCGGGAGAGCTAGATACGCAGTATTTT
TRBJ1-2	TRBD1	-	TRBV5-4	CAGRGDRANYGYTF	TGTGCCGGCAGGGGGGACAGAGCTAACTATGGCTACACCTTC
TRBJ1-2	-	-	TRBV7-9	CASSLIQGNYGYTF	TGTGCCAGCAGCTTAATTCAGGGGAACTATGGCTACACCTTC
TRBJ2-7	TRBD2	-	TRBV4-1	CASSQDTVVVAGAREQYF	TGCGCCAGCAGCCAAGATACGGTGGTAGTAGCGGGGGCTAGGGAGCAGTACTTC
TRBJ2-1	-	-	TRBV5-1	CASSLRDIVYNEQFF	TGCGCCAGCAGCTTGAGGGACATAGTCTACAATGAGCAGTTCTTC
TRBJ2-3	TRBD2	-	TRBV7-8	CASSSRTSGGMSTDTQYF	TGTGCCAGCAGCTCCCGGACTAGCGGGGGGATGAGCACAGATACGCAGTATTTT
TRBJ1-1	-	-	TRBV5-1	CASSLAGQKNTEAFF	TGCGCCAGCAGCTTGGCAGGGCAAAAGAACACTGAAGCTTTCTTT
TRBJ2-1	-	-	TRBV4-1	CASSQGTSTANNEQFF	TGCGCCAGCAGCCAAGGGACTTCCACGGCCAACAATGAGCAGTTCTTC